These 25 T cell receptor beta chains share one sample of origin, sequenced in a study of human T cells and chemical hapten exposure. One entry per CDR3 protein results from TCRdb running MiXCR on the RACE reads. The sample yields about 400,000 distinct CDR3 sequences, 6% to 7% seen once. The time point: patch test 2, 6 weeks after DPC sensitization. Treatment: therapeutic diphenylcyclopropenone sensitization with weekly scalp DPC. Sequenced here: whole blood, sampled in connection with sensitization to the hapten diphenylcyclopropenone (DPC). The receptors here all came from a woman younger than 30 with alopecia areata. Some clones in this sample may be carry-over from other donors' samples.

The J gene is TRBJ2-5, the V gene TRBV12-3 or TRBV12-4, with D possibly being TRBD1 (5 bases). The CDR3 covers 14 residues. V was cut by 1 base and J by 5 bases, with 11 bases left in between. The CDR3 reads CASSLGGGVETQYF. CDR3 nucleotides: TGTGCCAGCAGTTTAGGGGGCGGAGTCGAGACCCAGTACTTC.

Only a few counts were recorded for this clonotype. V and J are TRBV7-2 and TRBJ1-2, with 10 bases identical to TRBD1. The germline V gene encodes CDR1 SGHTA and CDR2 FQGNSA. The CDR3 extends over 16 amino acids. V was pared by 5 bases and J by 4 bases, with 10 bases of the junction left unmatched. The CDR3 sequence is CASSLNRQGASYGYTF. Here the CDR3 DNA reads TGTGCCAGCAGCCTAAACCGACAGGGGGCGAGCTATGGCTACACCTTC.

The J gene is TRBJ2-1, the V gene TRBV15, with 10 bases fitting TRBD2. The CDR3 covers 15 residues. With 5 bases clipped from V and 8 bases from J, the junction kept 9 bases outside the gene matches. Germline CDR1 and CDR2: LNHNV and YYDKDF (reference sequence). CDR3 sequence: CATSGKGLARHEQFF. The CDR3 coding sequence is TGTGCCACCAGCGGGAAGGGACTAGCGCGGCATGAGCAGTTCTTC.

This clonotype was seen a few times. V is TRBV9 and J is TRBJ1-1, with D perhaps matching TRBD1 (5 bases). Per the germline V gene, CDR1 is SGDLS and CDR2 is YYNGEE. This CDR3 has 14 amino acids. V dropped 0 bases and J dropped 6 bases, with 12 bases sitting between them. The CDR3 protein is CASSVGGTIAEAFF. CDR3 DNA: TGTGCCAGCAGCGTAGGGGGGACGATCGCTGAAGCTTTCTTT.

The chain uses TRBV24-1 and TRBJ2-2; D is perhaps TRBD1 (5 bases). With 3 bases removed from V and 3 bases from J, the gap between germline ends came to 10 bases. The CDR3 is 15 amino acids. Germline V gene data show CDR1 as KGHDR and CDR2 as SFDVKD. The CDR3 here is CATSDARRDTGELFF. The CDR3 nucleotides read TGTGCCACCAGTGATGCACGCAGGGACACCGGGGAGCTGTTTTTT.

This clonotype has at least ten counts. The rearrangement links TRBV11-2 to TRBJ2-1, with TRBD2 matching over 10 bases. CDR3 length: 18 residues. The V gene's germline CDR1 is SGHAT and CDR2 FQNNGV. V was clipped by 5 bases and J by 3 bases; unmatched bases: 13. The CDR3 region has the DNA TGTGCCAGCAGCCCCGGGATGATAGCGGGGGGCATCTACAATGAGCAGTTCTTC. Its protein product is CASSPGMIAGGIYNEQFF.

The chain is built from TRBV7-9 and TRBJ1-1; D unresolved. The CDR3 is 14 residues long. Trimming shortened V by 3 bases and J by 4 bases, and 12 bases separated the two germline ends. Germline V gene data show CDR1 as SEHNR and CDR2 as FQNEAQ (reference sequence). DNA for the CDR3: TGTGCCAGCAGCTTCTCCGGTCTAGGCACTGAAGCTTTCTTT. This translates into CASSFSGLGTEAFF.

There are many counts of this clonotype. The rearrangement uses TRBV9 and TRBJ2-3; either TRBD1 or TRBD2 may supply D (6 bases each). From germline, CDR1 is SGDLS and CDR2 YYNGEE. V was pared by 4 bases and J by 9 bases, with 21 bases between. CDR3 length: 15 amino acids. The CDR3 region has the DNA TGTGCCAGCAGCTCGGACGGGGGCCAGGCCTTAACGCAGTATTTT. It is translated as CASSSDGGQALTQYF.

This clonotype was recorded a few times. This chain uses TRBV12-3 or TRBV12-4 with TRBJ2-3; 10 bases line up with TRBD2. The CDR3 has 13 residues. With V trimmed by 7 bases and J by 5 bases, 3 bases remained unmatched. The CDR3 loop reads CASMSSGGDTQYF. CDR3 sequence (DNA): TGTGCCAGCATGTCTAGCGGGGGAGATACGCAGTATTTT.

This clonotype was counted ten times or more. The chain is built from TRBV14 and TRBJ2-7; D not certain. CDR1 is SGHDN and CDR2 is FVKESK in the germline V gene. Trimming shortened V by 0 bases and J by 3 bases, and 3 bases separated the two germline ends. This CDR3 has 12 amino acids. CDR3 sequence (DNA): TGTGCCAGCAGCCAAGACAGCTACGAGCAGTACTTC. This codes for CASSQDSYEQYF. The variable domain in full, completed from reference TRBV14 and TRBJ2-7, reads EAGVTQFPSHSVIEKGQTVTLRCDPISGHDNLYWYRRVMGKEIKFLLHFVKESKQDESGMPNNRFLAERTGGTYSTLKVQPAELEDSGVYFCASSQDSYEQYFGPGTRLTVT.

The rearrangement uses TRBV7-2 and TRBJ1-2; TRBD1 agrees at 9 bases. The CDR3 totals 16 residues. V lost 5 bases, J lost 4 bases, and 11 bases stayed unmatched. CDR1 SGHTA and CDR2 FQGNSA come from the germline V gene. The CDR3: CASSLGGQGRIYGYTF. CDR3 coding DNA: TGTGCCAGCAGCCTAGGGGGACAGGGAAGGATCTATGGCTACACCTTC.

This clonotype has more than one count but fewer than ten. CDR3: CASSVRGDSSGNTIYF. CDR3 nucleotides: TGTGCCAGCAGCGTACGAGGGGATAGCTCTGGAAACACCATATATTTT. This rearrangement joins TRBV9 to TRBJ1-3, with TRBD1 as a possible D gene (5 bases). CDR1 and CDR2 (germline): SGDLS, YYNGEE. The germline V and J ends were trimmed by 1 base and 0 bases, with 11 bases remaining between them. The CDR3 totals 16 residues.

This clonotype was seen ten or more times. V is TRBV5-4 and J is TRBJ1-4; 7 nucleotides match TRBD1. The germline CDR1 and CDR2 sequences are SGHNT and YYREEE (reference sequence). The CDR3 contains 15 residues. The trim removed 4 bases at V and 9 bases at J, leaving 12 bases unmatched. The DNA of the CDR3 is TGTGCCAGCAGCCGCCCCGGACAGGATACTCAAAAACTGTTTTTT. Its translation: CASSRPGQDTQKLFF.

This clonotype was recorded a few times. The chain carries TRBV20-1 and TRBJ1-1, with D tentatively TRBD1 (5 bases). The CDR3 contains 13 residues. The germline gives CDR1 DFQATT, CDR2 SNEGSKA (reference sequence). V was clipped by 3 bases and J by 6 bases, with 14 bases between them. The CDR3 sequence: CSARRGVRAEAFF. As DNA, the CDR3 is TGCAGTGCTAGGCGGGGGGTGAGGGCTGAAGCTTTCTTT.

This clonotype has at least ten counts. The chain uses TRBV6-5 and TRBJ1-4; 8 positions match TRBD1. V shed 5 bases and J 7 bases; nucleotides not matched to a gene: 9. This CDR3 region has 15 residues. Germline loops: CDR1 MNHEY, CDR2 SVGAGI. DNA for the CDR3: TGTGCCAGCAGTCCAATTACAGGGGGGGGTGAAAAACTGTTTTTT. Amino acid sequence: CASSPITGGGEKLFF.

This clonotype was counted between two and nine times. CDR3 nucleotides: TGCAGTGCCACCGGGACCACAGAGACCCAGTACTTC. It codes for CSATGTTETQYF. The chain is built from TRBV20-1 and TRBJ2-5; D could derive from TRBD1 or TRBD2 (5 bases each). CDR1 is DFQATT, CDR2 SNEGSKA, per germline (reference sequence). The CDR3 extends over 12 amino acids. V lost 6 bases and J lost 4, with 12 bases in between.

The rearrangement uses TRBV28 and TRBJ1-2; 7 nucleotides align to TRBD1. There are 15 residues in the CDR3. The junction had 12 bases not matched to a gene; V was cut back by 3 bases and J by 8 bases. Germline V gene sequence: CDR1 MDHEN, CDR2 SYDVKM. As DNA, the CDR3 is TGTGCCAGCAGTTTGGGACAGCTAAGGGGCAGAGGCTACACCTTC. Translation gives CASSLGQLRGRGYTF.

This clonotype was seen many times. The gene calls are TRBV6-2 or TRBV6-3 and TRBJ1-1; D might be TRBD1 (5 bases). CDR1 and CDR2 from the germline V gene are MNHEY and SVGEGT. Trimming pared 2 bases from V and 1 base from J, leaving 20 bases between. The CDR3 runs 18 residues. Here the CDR3 DNA reads TGTGCCAGCAGTTACGCGGGGCCGTATCATTGGGCGAACACTGAAGCTTTCTTT. Translation: CASSYAGPYHWANTEAFF.

This clonotype has at least ten counts. The V and J genes are TRBV9 and TRBJ1-5; possibly TRBD1 for D (5 bases). Trimming removed 2 bases from V and 8 bases from J, with 17 bases in between. This CDR3 spans 15 amino acids. Germline V gives CDR1 SGDLS, CDR2 YYNGEE. The CDR3 loop is CASSVGAGPREPQHF. The CDR3 nucleotides read TGTGCCAGCAGCGTGGGTGCGGGACCTCGGGAGCCCCAGCATTTT.

This clonotype was counted between two and nine times. The rearrangement links TRBV29-1 to TRBJ2-3, with a tentative D call TRBD1 (5 bases). V lost 7 bases and J 8 bases, leaving 13 bases between the germline ends. Looked up from germline, CDR1 is SQVTM and CDR2 is ANQGSEA. CDR3 length equals 11 residues. CDR3 in amino acids: CSGQTDGTQYF. The CDR3 nucleotides read TGCAGCGGCCAGACAGATGGTACGCAGTATTTT.

The chain employs TRBV20-1 and TRBJ2-7; TRBD2 matches 7 bases. The CDR3 has 15 amino acids. Germline-derived CDR1 and CDR2 are DFQATT and SNEGSKA (reference sequence). The junction had 7 bases not matched to a gene; V was cut back by 0 bases and J by 2 bases. The CDR3 coding sequence is TGCAGTGCTAGAGATGATTTGGGGGGGACCTACGAGCAGTACTTC. As protein: CSARDDLGGTYEQYF.

This clonotype has more than one count but fewer than ten. The chain is built from TRBV20-1 and TRBJ2-3; perhaps TRBD2 as D (6 bases). This CDR3 comprises 15 residues. V was shortened by 1 base and J by 0 bases, with 11 bases between the two germline ends. Germline assignment: CDR1 DFQATT and CDR2 SNEGSKA (reference sequence). The CDR3 region is CSARALAISTDTQYF. The DNA for the CDR3 is TGCAGTGCTAGAGCCCTAGCGATAAGCACAGATACGCAGTATTTT.

This clonotype turned up a few times. As DNA, the CDR3 is TGTGCCAGCAGTTCTGGTGAAGCTTTCTTT. Protein sequence: CASSSGEAFF. The rearrangement links TRBV28 to TRBJ1-1; unclear D gene. Trimming took off 4 bases at V and 7 bases at J, with 4 bases between the two ends. The CDR3 sequence is 10 residues long. CDR1 and CDR2 (germline): MDHEN, SYDVKM.

This clonotype has a count of ten or more. This rearrangement joins TRBV4-2 to TRBJ1-2, with D uncertain. There are 14 residues in the CDR3. Germline V gene sequence: CDR1 LGHNA, CDR2 YNFKEQ. Trimming removed 3 bases at V and 3 bases at J, with 11 bases between. CDR3 DNA: TGTGCCAGCAGCCAGGACGGACTTGACTATGGCTACACCTTC. Protein sequence: CASSQDGLDYGYTF.

The table lists this clonotype with many counts. The chain couples TRBV15 to TRBJ1-4; D gene unclear. CDR1 and CDR2 from the germline V gene are LNHNV and YYDKDF (reference sequence). The CDR3 length is 18 residues. V lost 0 bases, J lost 3 bases, and 17 bases lay in between. The CDR3 sequence: CATSRDQARDVANEKLFF. Here the CDR3 DNA reads TGTGCCACCAGCAGAGATCAGGCCCGGGATGTGGCTAATGAAAAACTGTTTTTT.